The 22 T cell receptor beta chains below all came from one sample that was sequenced in a study of control samples from healthy donors and cancer patients. TCRdb's table, derived via immunoSEQ multiplex PCR, lists solely in-frame clones and lacks some. The data show roughly 100,000 clones, approximately 93% seen once. The sample was blood. The receptors originated from a young woman in good health.

This clone was counted once. This chain links TRBV6-2 or TRBV6-3 with TRBJ1-1; 8 bases fit TRBD1. This CDR3 spans 14 amino acids. Germline CDR1 and CDR2: MNHEY and SVGEGT. V shed 5 bases, J shed 5 bases, and the junction held 7 bases outside the gene matches. The CDR3 DNA is TGTGCCAGCAGTAAAGGACAGGGATTGACTGAAGCTTTCTTT. Translated: CASSKGQGLTEAFF.

The chain is built from TRBV19 and TRBJ2-5; D ambiguous. CDR3 size: 11 residues. Germline assignment: CDR1 LNHDA and CDR2 SQIVND (reference sequence). Trimming removed 9 bases from V and 1 base from J, with 6 bases in between. The CDR3 reads CASGFQETQYF. The CDR3 DNA follows: TGTGCCAGCGGGTTCCAAGAGACCCAGTACTTC.

V is TRBV5-1 and J is TRBJ1-5, with D maybe TRBD1 (5 bases). Germline CDR1 is SGHRS and CDR2 is YFSETQ. This CDR3 is 15 amino acids long. Trimming took 1 base from V and 3 from J, leaving 11 bases between them. The CDR3 DNA reads as TGCGCCAGCAGCTTGTCAGACAGAACCAATCAGCCCCAGCATTTT. Translation: CASSLSDRTNQPQHF.

This chain links TRBV12-3 or TRBV12-4 with TRBJ2-3; 7 bases fit TRBD2. Trimming at V came to 6 bases and at J to 2 bases, leaving 2 bases not matched to a gene. There are 13 residues in the CDR3. The CDR3 here is CASSRLATDTQYF. As DNA, the CDR3 is TGTGCCAGCAGCCGACTAGCCACAGATACGCAGTATTTT.

J is TRBJ2-1 and V is TRBV30; unclear D gene. Trimming took 0 bases from V and 7 from J, leaving 4 bases between them. This CDR3 spans 11 amino acids. Germline CDR1 GTSNPN, CDR2 SVGIG (reference sequence). The CDR3 loop is CAWSVINEQFF. CDR3 DNA sequence: TGTGCCTGGAGTGTAATTAATGAGCAGTTCTTC.

The chain links TRBV7-6 to TRBJ2-5, with no clear D. The germline V gene has CDR1 SGHVS and CDR2 FNYEAQ. Trimming stripped 5 bases from V and 4 bases from J, with 20 bases between. This CDR3 is 16 amino acids long. The CDR3 is CASSPSWRRTGETQYF. The CDR3 DNA sequence: TGTGCCAGCAGCCCCAGCTGGAGAAGGACCGGAGAGACCCAGTACTTC. Based on the CDR3 plus reference TRBV7-6 and TRBJ2-5, the full variable domain is GAGVSQSPRYKVTKRGQDVALRCDPISGHVSLYWYRQALGQGPEFLTYFNYEAQQDKSGLPNDRFSAERPEGSISTLTIQRTEQRDSAMYRCASSPSWRRTGETQYFGPGTRLLVL.

The J gene is TRBJ1-3, the V gene TRBV19; TRBD1 is a possible D gene (5 bases). Trimming pared 11 bases from V and 1 base from J, leaving 12 bases between. The CDR3 loop spans 13 amino acids. Germline assignment: CDR1 LNHDA and CDR2 SQIVND (reference sequence). The CDR3 region is CARLTVSGNTIYF. In DNA, the CDR3 is TGTGCCCGATTGACAGTTTCTGGAAACACCATATATTTT.

This clone has a handful of counts. V usage is TRBV7-9 and J usage is TRBJ1-4; unclear D gene. The CDR3 loop spans 15 amino acids. With 4 bases removed from V and 8 bases from J, the gap between germline ends came to 17 bases. Germline CDR1 is SEHNR and CDR2 is FQNEAQ (reference sequence). CDR3 protein: CASSSKGARLEKLFF. CDR3 sequence (DNA): TGTGCCAGCAGCTCCAAGGGAGCTAGGTTGGAAAAACTGTTTTTT.

This clone was counted a single time. V and J are TRBV4-2 and TRBJ2-5, with D perhaps being TRBD1 or TRBD2 (5 bases each). The germline V and J ends were trimmed by 0 bases and 5 bases, with 13 bases remaining between them. This CDR3 comprises 15 residues. Germline CDR1 is LGHNA and CDR2 is YNFKEQ. CDR3 protein: CASSQEGDGRETQYF. CDR3 nucleotides: TGTGCCAGCAGCCAAGAAGGGGACGGAAGGGAGACCCAGTACTTC.

The V call is TRBV5-1, the J call TRBJ1-5, with D maybe TRBD1 (5 bases). V was shortened by 3 bases and J by 0 bases, with 13 bases between the two germline ends. The germline V gene encodes CDR1 SGHRS and CDR2 YFSETQ. There are 16 residues in the CDR3. The CDR3 nucleotides read TGCGCCAGCAGCTCCGGGCGCGGGGGTAGCAATCAGCCCCAGCATTTT. Translating gives CASSSGRGGSNQPQHF.

V usage is TRBV25-1 and J usage is TRBJ1-5; D remains unclear. V lost 2 bases and J 4 bases, leaving 6 bases between the germline ends. The V gene's germline CDR1 is MGHDK and CDR2 SYGVNS. The CDR3 is 13 residues long. CDR3 in amino acids: CASSEAGNQPQHF. CDR3 DNA sequence: TGTGCCAGCAGTGAAGCAGGTAATCAGCCCCAGCATTTT. The full variable domain, rest sourced from reference TRBV25-1 and TRBJ1-5, is EADIYQTPRYLVIGTGKKITLECSQTMGHDKMYWYQQDPGMELHLIHYSYGVNSTEKGDLSSESTVSRIRTEHFPLTLESARPSHTSQYLCASSEAGNQPQHFGDGTRLSIL.

The V call is TRBV15, the J call TRBJ2-1, with 9 bases lining up with TRBD2. With V trimmed by 7 bases and J by 7 bases, 14 bases remained unmatched. The CDR3 totals 16 residues. Germline V CDR1 and CDR2: LNHNV, YYDKDF (reference sequence). This CDR3 reads CATTFKRLAGMNEQFF. The CDR3 DNA sequence: TGTGCCACCACCTTTAAGAGGCTAGCGGGAATGAATGAGCAGTTCTTC.

The chain links TRBV5-1 to TRBJ2-6; D is possibly TRBD2 (6 bases). V lost 4 bases and J lost 4, with 12 bases in between. Germline CDR1 SGHRS, CDR2 YFSETQ. The CDR3 runs to 15 residues. Written as DNA, the CDR3 is TGCGCCAGCAGCGCGGACTACGGAGGGGCCAACGTCCTGACTTTC. Protein sequence: CASSADYGGANVLTF.

The V call is TRBV5-1, the J call TRBJ1-5, with TRBD1 matching 7 bases. Per the germline V gene, CDR1 is SGHRS and CDR2 is YFSETQ. The CDR3 extends over 18 amino acids. V gave up 0 bases and J gave up 8 bases; unmatched junction bases: 17. CDR3 DNA sequence: TGCGCCAGCAGCTTGGTAGGCGACAGGGAGCCCCCGCGGGAGCCCCAGCATTTT. This sequence encodes CASSLVGDREPPREPQHF. The whole variable domain, remainder taken from reference TRBV5-1 and TRBJ1-5, is KAGVTQTPRYLIKTRGQQVTLSCSPISGHRSVSWYQQTPGQGLQFLFEYFSETQRNKGNFPGRFSGRQFSNSRSEMNVSTLELGDSALYLCASSLVGDREPPREPQHFGDGTRLSIL.

This rearrangement joins TRBV5-5 to TRBJ2-2; 12 bases map to TRBD2. Losses at the gene ends were 5 bases for V and 3 bases for J; bases not matched to a gene: 11. The CDR3 has 18 residues. CDR1 is SGHKS, CDR2 YYEKEE, per germline (reference sequence). The CDR3 spells CASSSRLAGARHTGELFF. The CDR3 DNA reads TGTGCCAGCAGTTCGAGACTAGCGGGGGCCAGACACACCGGGGAGCTGTTTTTT.

The chain uses TRBV28 and TRBJ2-5; D gene unclear. The CDR3 runs 12 residues. Germline lookup yields CDR1 MDHEN and CDR2 SYDVKM. V was clipped by 4 bases and J by 6 bases, with 9 bases between them. The CDR3 sequence: CASSWDRQTQYF. The CDR3 DNA sequence: TGTGCCAGCAGTTGGGATAGGCAGACCCAGTACTTC.

This sequence joins TRBV7-9 and TRBJ1-4, with a weak D call TRBD1 (5 bases). Trimming took off 3 bases at V and 11 bases at J, with 13 bases between the two ends. Germline assignment: CDR1 SEHNR and CDR2 FQNEAQ (reference sequence). CDR3 length: 13 amino acids. CDR3 sequence (DNA): TGTGCCAGCAGCTTGGCGACCGGGGGGAAACTGTTTTTT. The encoded protein is CASSLATGGKLFF.

V and J are TRBV4-1 and TRBJ1-1; D is perhaps TRBD1 (5 bases). Germline CDR1 is MGHRA and CDR2 is YSYEKL. This CDR3 is 17 amino acids long. V lost 5 bases, J lost 1 base, and 20 bases lay in between. The CDR3 nucleotides read TGCGCCAGCAGCGATCTCGATTTAGGGGCGCGGAACACTGAAGCTTTCTTT. Protein sequence: CASSDLDLGARNTEAFF.

V and J are TRBV18 and TRBJ2-2; tentatively, D is TRBD1 (6 bases). The V gene's germline CDR1 is KGHSH and CDR2 LQKENI. V lost 3 bases, J lost 8 bases, and 10 bases lay in between. The CDR3 has 13 amino acids. The CDR3 DNA reads TGTGCCAGCTCACCCGACAGGAATGGGGAGCTGTTTTTT. Amino acid sequence: CASSPDRNGELFF.

This clone is a singleton in its sample. CDR3 in DNA: TGTGCCAGCAGCCAAGATCCTACCCTAGCGGGACAATCTGGGGCCAACGTCCTGACTTTC. Amino acid sequence: CASSQDPTLAGQSGANVLTF. The V call is TRBV4-2, the J call TRBJ2-6; 9 bases are shared with TRBD2. Germline loops: CDR1 LGHNA, CDR2 YNFKEQ. With V trimmed by 0 bases and J by 1 base, 10 bases remained unmatched. The length of the CDR3 is 20 residues.

The V and J genes are TRBV4-1 and TRBJ1-5, with D unclear. This CDR3 has 13 residues. V was trimmed by 1 base and J by 4 bases, leaving 5 bases between them. CDR1 is MGHRA and CDR2 is YSYEKL in the germline V gene. The CDR3 DNA follows: TGCGCCAGCAGCCAAGGACGGAATCAGCCCCAGCATTTT. This sequence encodes CASSQGRNQPQHF.

The chain's CDR3 is CASNMDVDTQYF. The CDR3 nucleotides are TGCGCCAGCAATATGGACGTAGATACGCAGTATTTT. The chain uses TRBV5-1 and TRBJ2-3, with D uncertain. V was trimmed by 6 bases and J by 5 bases, leaving 10 bases between them. The germline V gene has CDR1 SGHRS and CDR2 YFSETQ. There are 12 residues in the CDR3.